The 5 T cell receptor beta chains presented below share a single source sample, sequenced in a study of identical twins (dated by TCRdb to the mid-2010s). Preparation of the library involved 5' RACE. Sequenced using an Illumina HiSeq 2000. TCRdb passed the public sequencing reads through fastp at Q25 and MiXCR, retaining productive beta sequences. Identical CDR3 proteins give one entry, which carries the most common genes and DNA. Present in this sample are hundreds of thousands of distinct CDR3 sequences, approximately 18% of which were seen just once. The ten biggest clones cover about an eighth of the sample. This sample also belongs to another study, concerning T cells expressing NK-cell markers.

Material: PBMCs. These receptors all stem from a woman aged 18-29 years in good health.

This clonotype was detected ten times or more. This chain connects TRBV20-1 to TRBJ2-3; D is ambiguous. Looked up from germline, CDR1 is DFQATT and CDR2 is SNEGSKA (reference sequence). This CDR3 comprises 13 residues. The V end lost 1 base, the J end lost 6 bases, and 11 bases lay between the germline ends. The CDR3 spells CSARGEFGDTQYF. The CDR3 nucleotides are TGCAGTGCTAGAGGAGAGTTCGGTGATACGCAGTATTTT.

The table lists this clonotype with a few counts. The J gene is TRBJ1-1, the V gene TRBV7-9, with 9 bases aligning to TRBD1. CDR1 is SEHNR and CDR2 is FQNEAQ in the germline V gene (reference sequence). V lost 5 bases to trimming and J lost 4 bases; unmatched junction nucleotides: 8. The CDR3 spans 15 residues. For the CDR3, the DNA is TGTGCCAGCAGCCCGGGACAGGGAGGATCCACTGAAGCTTTCTTT. Translating gives CASSPGQGGSTEAFF.

The gene calls are TRBV30 and TRBJ2-1, with TRBD2 matching over 8 bases. With V trimmed by 2 bases and J by 15 bases, 6 bases remained unmatched. The germline CDR1 and CDR2 sequences are GTSNPN and SVGIG (reference sequence). The CDR3 has 11 amino acids. CDR3 amino acids: CAWSRSGSWFF. The DNA of the CDR3 is TGTGCCTGGAGTAGGAGCGGGAGTTGGTTCTTC.

The J gene is TRBJ2-7, the V gene TRBV12-3 or TRBV12-4; D is uncertain. V dropped 3 bases and J dropped 0 bases, with 9 bases sitting between them. The CDR3 is 14 amino acids. CDR3 amino acids: CASSFQPSSYEQYF. The DNA for the CDR3 is TGTGCCAGCAGTTTCCAGCCTAGCTCCTACGAGCAGTACTTC.

The chain recombines TRBV5-5 with TRBJ2-7; TRBD1 might be the D (5 bases). Trimming removed 3 bases from V and 0 bases from J, with 10 bases in between. CDR3 length: 14 residues. Germline V gene sequence: CDR1 SGHKS, CDR2 YYEKEE (reference sequence). Here the CDR3 DNA reads TGTGCCAGCAGCTGGACAAGGGCCTCCTACGAGCAGTACTTC. It encodes CASSWTRASYEQYF.